Shown below are 25 T cell receptor beta chains from a single sample sequenced in a study of T-cell memory formation after mild COVID-19. TCRdb used MiXCR to reprocess the 5' RACE reads, holding one entry per CDR3 protein. The sample consists of about 180,000 distinct CDR3 sequences, under 20% of them appearing once. Material: PBMCs or a T cell subset sorted from them (not recorded which). The receptors stem from a man aged 18-30 years who had mild COVID-19 (a few samples of this study predate the infection). Cell type and time point are not known.

This clonotype was observed a handful of times. The CDR3 DNA follows: TGTGCCAGCTCACCCCAAGAACGGACAGAAGCTTTCTTT. The encoded protein is CASSPQERTEAFF. This chain uses TRBV18 with TRBJ1-1, with TRBD1 as a possible D gene (5 bases). In germline, CDR1 is KGHSH, CDR2 LQKENI. CDR3 length equals 13 residues. The germline V and J ends were trimmed by 3 bases and 8 bases, with 13 bases remaining between them.

This clonotype was counted a few times. The J gene is TRBJ2-5, the V gene TRBV12-3 or TRBV12-4; 10 positions match TRBD1. The CDR3 is 15 residues long. V was pared by 5 bases and J by 2 bases, with 5 bases of the junction left unmatched. The CDR3 sequence: CASSPRTGGQETQYF. The CDR3 region has the DNA TGTGCCAGCAGTCCGCGGACAGGGGGTCAAGAGACCCAGTACTTC.

The table lists this clonotype with a few counts. V is TRBV29-1 and J is TRBJ2-7; 8 nucleotides align to TRBD2. Trimming took 6 bases from V and 5 from J; bases not matched to a gene: 3. This CDR3 is built from 11 residues. Germline values: CDR1 SQVTM, CDR2 ANQGSEA. The CDR3 DNA reads TGCAGCGTGTCGGGGGGGAACGAGCAGTACTTC. Protein: CSVSGGNEQYF.

The table lists this clonotype with a few counts. The chain has TRBV20-1 and TRBJ2-5, with D possibly matching TRBD2 (6 bases). V lost 5 bases, J lost 5 bases, and 15 bases lay in between. From germline, CDR1 is DFQATT and CDR2 SNEGSKA (reference sequence). The CDR3 extends over 13 amino acids. Here the CDR3 DNA reads TGCAGTGCTGCCCCCGGGACTCCGGAGACCCAGTACTTC. It specifies CSAAPGTPETQYF.

The J gene is TRBJ1-2, the V gene TRBV20-1; D unclear. CDR3 length: 10 residues. Germline V gene sequence: CDR1 DFQATT, CDR2 SNEGSKA (reference sequence). Trimming stripped 6 bases from V and 10 bases from J, with 12 bases between. The CDR3 region is CSAGEYAYTF. CDR3 DNA sequence: TGCAGTGCCGGCGAGTACGCCTACACCTTC.

The rearrangement uses TRBV6-5 and TRBJ1-6; no firm D call. This CDR3 is 16 amino acids long. Looked up from germline, CDR1 is MNHEY and CDR2 is SVGAGI. Trimming stripped 6 bases from V and 13 bases from J, with 25 bases between. CDR3 bases: TGTGCCAGCAGCCTTAACAGACGGCTGGAGATGCAGCCCCTCCACTTT. It yields the protein CASSLNRRLEMQPLHF.

V usage is TRBV24-1 and J usage is TRBJ2-5; a possible D gene is TRBD1 (6 bases). V lost 2 bases and J 5 bases, leaving 14 bases between the germline ends. CDR1 is KGHDR and CDR2 is SFDVKD in the germline V gene. The CDR3 is made up of 15 amino acids. The CDR3: CATSDSQDSKETQYF. The CDR3 DNA reads as TGTGCCACCAGTGATTCTCAGGACAGTAAGGAGACCCAGTACTTC.

The V and J genes are TRBV12-3 or TRBV12-4 and TRBJ2-4; D is uncertain. The CDR3 loop spans 13 amino acids. Trimming left V 7 bases short and J 0 bases short, with 7 bases between. CDR3 sequence reads: CASTREAKNIQYF. CDR3 coding DNA: TGTGCCAGCACAAGGGAAGCCAAAAACATTCAGTACTTC.

The CDR3 DNA reads as TGTGCCAGCAAAGGGGAAGAGACCCAGTACTTC. It encodes CASKGEETQYF. The rearrangement links TRBV27 to TRBJ2-5, with D possibly being TRBD1 (5 bases). Germline loops: CDR1 MNHEY, CDR2 SMNVEV (reference sequence). V dropped 7 bases and J dropped 3 bases, with 6 bases sitting between them. The CDR3 is 11 amino acids.

This clonotype was counted a few times. The chain links TRBV5-1 to TRBJ1-1; 9 nucleotides match TRBD1. Germline CDR1 and CDR2: SGHRS and YFSETQ. The V segment lost 4 bases and the J segment 1 base; nucleotides outside the gene matches: 5. The CDR3 has 15 residues. Written as DNA, the CDR3 is TGCGCCAGCAGCGATCCGGGACAGGGGAACACTGAAGCTTTCTTT. Its translation is CASSDPGQGNTEAFF. The variable domain in full, with the rest retrieved from reference TRBV5-1 and TRBJ1-1, is KAGVTQTPRYLIKTRGQQVTLSCSPISGHRSVSWYQQTPGQGLQFLFEYFSETQRNKGNFPGRFSGRQFSNSRSEMNVSTLELGDSALYLCASSDPGQGNTEAFFGQGTRLTVV.

This chain links TRBV9 with TRBJ2-7, with TRBD2 matching 15 bases. The CDR3 is made up of 18 amino acids. Germline V lookup: CDR1 SGDLS, CDR2 YYNGEE. V lost 5 bases to trimming and J lost 6 bases; unmatched junction nucleotides: 15. CDR3 DNA sequence: TGTGCCAGCAGTCCAGATATCGGACTAGCGGGGGGGCCGTTCGAGCAGTACTTC. Protein sequence: CASSPDIGLAGGPFEQYF.

The chain uses TRBV5-1 and TRBJ2-5, with D unclear. Germline values: CDR1 SGHRS, CDR2 YFSETQ. With 4 bases removed from V and 1 base from J, the gap between germline ends came to 8 bases. There are 13 residues in the CDR3. This chain's CDR3 is CASSHGRQETQYF. In DNA, the CDR3 is TGCGCCAGCAGCCACGGACGCCAAGAGACCCAGTACTTC.

This clonotype was seen a few times. The chain combines TRBV5-1 with TRBJ1-2; D uncertain. With 0 bases removed from V and 7 bases from J, the gap between germline ends came to 16 bases. In germline, CDR1 is SGHRS, CDR2 YFSETQ. There are 15 residues in the CDR3. The CDR3 loop reads CASSLDTEPVGGYTF. CDR3 sequence (DNA): TGCGCCAGCAGCTTGGATACCGAGCCGGTGGGTGGCTACACCTTC.

This clonotype was counted only a few times. The chain recombines TRBV6-5 with TRBJ1-1; weak D call: TRBD1 (6 bases). The CDR3 has 16 residues. V lost 3 bases, J lost 1 base, and 15 bases lay in between. Germline loops: CDR1 MNHEY, CDR2 SVGAGI. CDR3 coding DNA: TGTGCCAGCAGTTATCTGACCAGGGGCCGGAACACTGAAGCTTTCTTT. It yields the protein CASSYLTRGRNTEAFF.

The chain is built from TRBV18 and TRBJ1-1; D call uncertain. Between the trimmed V and J ends, which lost 3 bases and 0 bases, there was a span of 11 bases. CDR1 and CDR2 from the germline V gene are KGHSH and LQKENI. This CDR3 has 15 amino acids. CDR3 DNA: TGTGCCAGCTCACCTGGAATTTTCGTGAACACTGAAGCTTTCTTT. Its protein is CASSPGIFVNTEAFF.

This clonotype was detected a few times. The rearrangement links TRBV19 to TRBJ2-2; tentatively, D is TRBD1 or TRBD2 (5 bases each). The CDR3 is 14 residues long. Between the trimmed V and J ends, which lost 9 bases and 4 bases, there was a span of 15 bases. Germline assignment: CDR1 LNHDA and CDR2 SQIVND (reference sequence). CDR3 in DNA: TGTGCCAGGCCCCGGGGCCGTTTCACCGGGGAGCTGTTTTTT. Encoded protein: CARPRGRFTGELFF.

This clonotype was found a few times. This chain links TRBV7-9 with TRBJ2-6; D unresolved. The CDR3 has 16 amino acids. Germline values: CDR1 SEHNR, CDR2 FQNEAQ (reference sequence). The ends were cut back, 8 bases at V and 0 bases at J, with 14 bases in the middle. CDR3 amino acids: CASGNLGSSGANVLTF. CDR3 DNA sequence: TGTGCCAGCGGTAATCTGGGATCCTCTGGGGCCAACGTCCTGACTTTC.

This chain uses TRBV12-5 with TRBJ1-1, with a tentative D call TRBD1 (6 bases). Germline assignment: CDR1 LGHNT and CDR2 FRNRAP. V was shortened by 6 bases and J by 1 base, with 9 bases between the two germline ends. The CDR3 loop spans 13 amino acids. Here the CDR3 reads CASGKQGNTEAFF. The CDR3 DNA reads as TGTGCTAGTGGCAAACAGGGGAACACTGAAGCTTTCTTT.

The J gene is TRBJ1-6, the V gene TRBV7-9; D is perhaps TRBD1 (5 bases). CDR1 SEHNR and CDR2 FQNEAQ come from the germline V gene (reference sequence). V lost 4 bases and J lost 9, with 10 bases in between. This CDR3 comprises 13 residues. CDR3 amino acids: CASSSPGLSPLHF. The DNA for the CDR3 is TGTGCCAGCAGCTCCCCAGGGCTTTCACCCCTCCACTTT.

This clonotype has only a few counts. The rearrangement joins TRBV10-3 to TRBJ2-7; D possibly matches TRBD1 or TRBD2 (5 bases each). The CDR3 runs 15 residues. Germline CDR1 reads ENHRY; CDR2 reads SYGVKD. The ends were cut back, 11 bases at V and 3 bases at J, with 23 bases in the middle. This CDR3 is CAASVGTGFLYEQYF. DNA of the CDR3: TGTGCCGCCTCGGTCGGGACGGGATTTCTCTACGAGCAGTACTTC.

J is TRBJ1-4 and V is TRBV11-2, with 7 bases that match TRBD1. CDR1 and CDR2 from the germline V gene are SGHAT and FQNNGV. V lost 4 bases to trimming and J lost 8 bases; unmatched junction nucleotides: 7. This CDR3 region has 14 residues. The CDR3 here is CASSYDRVGEKLFF. In nucleotides, the CDR3 is TGTGCCAGCAGCTACGACAGGGTAGGGGAAAAACTGTTTTTT.

The rearrangement uses TRBV7-2 and TRBJ1-1; TRBD1 might be the D (5 bases). This CDR3 is built from 13 residues. CDR1 SGHTA and CDR2 FQGNSA come from the germline V gene. The ends were cut back, 3 bases at V and 4 bases at J, with 9 bases in the middle. The CDR3 here is CASSLGPLTEAFF. The DNA for the CDR3 is TGTGCCAGCAGCTTGGGACCGCTCACTGAAGCTTTCTTT.

In its sample, this clonotype was seen a few times. The chain uses TRBV5-1 and TRBJ2-2, with D perhaps being TRBD1 or TRBD2 (5 bases each). The CDR3 sequence is 13 residues long. V lost 3 bases to trimming and J lost 5 bases, with 8 bases between them. CDR1 and CDR2 (germline): SGHRS, YFSETQ. DNA for the CDR3: TGCGCCAGCAGCTGGGGGTCGACCGGGGAGCTGTTTTTT. This sequence encodes CASSWGSTGELFF.

The sample holds a few counts of this clonotype. The V call is TRBV3-1, the J call TRBJ2-2, with TRBD1 identical over 8 bases. V was clipped by 3 bases and J by 6 bases; unmatched bases: 3. The CDR3 has 14 amino acids. Germline lookup yields CDR1 LGHDT and CDR2 YNNKEL (reference sequence). The CDR3 loop reads CASSQQGASGELFF. The CDR3 DNA follows: TGTGCCAGCAGCCAGCAGGGGGCCTCCGGGGAGCTGTTTTTT.

This clonotype has ten or more counts. The rearrangement uses TRBV5-1 and TRBJ1-2, with D uncertain. The CDR3 is made up of 13 amino acids. Germline V CDR1 and CDR2: SGHRS, YFSETQ. Between the trimmed V and J ends, which lost 1 base and 7 bases, there was a span of 11 bases. CDR3 in amino acids: CASSLRAEGGYTF. CDR3 DNA: TGCGCCAGCAGCTTGCGAGCCGAGGGTGGCTACACCTTC. Supplemented by reference TRBV5-1 and TRBJ1-2, the full variable domain reads KAGVTQTPRYLIKTRGQQVTLSCSPISGHRSVSWYQQTPGQGLQFLFEYFSETQRNKGNFPGRFSGRQFSNSRSEMNVSTLELGDSALYLCASSLRAEGGYTFGSGTRLTVV.